This T cell receptor (beta chain) was captured in a study of blood T cells in healthy people across ages. Whole-study results and caveats: Per-million-T-cell TCR beta diversity fell roughly linearly with age.

Peripheral blood, around 10 milliliters per donor, was collected. The authors extracted at least 6 micrograms of total RNA per sample. J was trimmed by 7 bases and V by 8 bases; bases with no gene match: 7. Germline V gives CDR1 MDHEN, CDR2 SYDVKM. The CDR3 length is 12 residues. About this clonotype: The target antigen is unknown.

For the second PCR, which ran for 7 to 11 cycles, a sample-barcoded 5' primer and a J-beta primer mix were used. TCRdb redid the calling of the 5' RACE reads with MiXCR, one entry per CDR3 protein. The sample includes 700,000 to 950,000 distinct CDR3 sequences, 40% to 45% of them seen just once. The chain joins TRBV28 to TRBJ2-5; 7 bases agree with TRBD1. The TCR was taken from a woman aged 55-69 years in good health. The sequenced material came from blood. CDR3 residues: CASSTGPLTQYF. In nucleotides, the CDR3 is TGTGCCAGCTCGACAGGGCCTTTGACCCAGTACTTC.